The clone carrying this TCR beta chain was observed many times. Antigen specificity is unknown. 5'RACE with constant-segment primers built TCRalpha and TCRbeta cDNA libraries with UMIs. Each CDR3 protein is one row after TCRdb ran MiXCR on the 5' RACE reads. The sample lists over 150,000 distinct CDR3 sequences; approximately 17% were seen once. Trimming stripped 6 bases from V and 6 bases from J, with 6 bases between. The CDR3 runs 11 residues. Germline values: CDR1 SNHLY, CDR2 FYNNEI. This entry is derived from a study of T-cell memory formation after mild COVID-19. General study results and limits: CM and EM subsets held most contracting CD4+ clones; EMRA held CD8+ ones. Pre-infection memory harbored some responding clones, suggesting cross-reactive memory joined. Clones that shrank (day 15 to 85) were balanced CD4/CD8, whereas later expanders leaned CD4+.

This sequence was found in a young man who had mild COVID-19 (a few samples of this study predate the infection). Cell type and time point are not known. The sequencing sample was made of PBMCs or a T cell subset sorted from them (not recorded which). The chain recombines TRBV2 with TRBJ1-5, with D unresolved. The CDR3 DNA follows: TGTGCCAGCAGATTGATTCAGCCCCAGCATTTT. Protein product: CASRLIQPQHF.